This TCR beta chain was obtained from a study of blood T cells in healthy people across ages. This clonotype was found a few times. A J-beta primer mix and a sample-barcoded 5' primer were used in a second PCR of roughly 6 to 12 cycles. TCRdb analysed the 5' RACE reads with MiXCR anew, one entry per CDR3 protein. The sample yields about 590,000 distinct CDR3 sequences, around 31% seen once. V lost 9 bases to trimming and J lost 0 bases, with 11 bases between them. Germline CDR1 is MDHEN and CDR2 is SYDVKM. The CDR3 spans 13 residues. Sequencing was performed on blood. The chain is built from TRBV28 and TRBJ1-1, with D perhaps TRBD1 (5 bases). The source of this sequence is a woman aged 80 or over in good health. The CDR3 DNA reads TGTGCCAGTGGGGCCGGTATGAACACTGAAGCTTTCTTT. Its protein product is CASGAGMNTEAFF.